This section outlines one T cell receptor (beta chain) sequence together with its context. Its antigen is undetermined. This specimen belongs to a study of CD4 T cells in relation to SARS-CoV-2 and coronaviruses. The table came from immunoSEQ multiplex PCR; TCRdb's copy has only in-frame clones and leaves some out. The sample yields some 35,000 clones, 85% to 90% seen once. The study's findings and limits: Culture-expanded clones reflect memory recall rather than primary priming during culture.

The CDR3 has 11 amino acids. Germline V CDR1 and CDR2: DFQATT, SNEGSKA (reference sequence). The V and J ends lost 4 bases and 6 bases respectively, with 9 bases between them. The TCR sequence derives from an adult with COVID-19. V usage is TRBV20-1 and J usage is TRBJ1-1; no reliable D call. The sequenced material came from memory CD4+ T cells from PBMCs. The CDR3 coding sequence is TGCAGTGCTAAAGAGGCCGCTGAAGCTTTCTTT. Protein: CSAKEAAEAFF.